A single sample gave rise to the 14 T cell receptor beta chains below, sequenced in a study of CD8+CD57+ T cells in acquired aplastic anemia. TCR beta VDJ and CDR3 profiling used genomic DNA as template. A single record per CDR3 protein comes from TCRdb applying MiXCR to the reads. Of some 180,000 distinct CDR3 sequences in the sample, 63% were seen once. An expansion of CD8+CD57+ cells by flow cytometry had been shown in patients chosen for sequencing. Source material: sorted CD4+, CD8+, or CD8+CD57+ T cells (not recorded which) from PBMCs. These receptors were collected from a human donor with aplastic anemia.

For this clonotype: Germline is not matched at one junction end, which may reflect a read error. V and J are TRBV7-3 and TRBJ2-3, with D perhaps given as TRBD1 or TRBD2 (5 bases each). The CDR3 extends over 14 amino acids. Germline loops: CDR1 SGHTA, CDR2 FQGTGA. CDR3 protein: CASSLRQGVDTQPF. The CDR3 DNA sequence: TGTGCCAGCAGCTTGAGGCAGGGAGTTGATACTCAGCCTTTT.

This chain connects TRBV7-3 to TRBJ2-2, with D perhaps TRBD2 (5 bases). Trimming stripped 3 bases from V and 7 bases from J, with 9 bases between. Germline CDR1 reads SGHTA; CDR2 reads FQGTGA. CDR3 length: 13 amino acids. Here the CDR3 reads CASSFSGIGELFF. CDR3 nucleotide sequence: TGTGCCAGCAGCTTTTCGGGGATCGGGGAGCTGTTTTTT.

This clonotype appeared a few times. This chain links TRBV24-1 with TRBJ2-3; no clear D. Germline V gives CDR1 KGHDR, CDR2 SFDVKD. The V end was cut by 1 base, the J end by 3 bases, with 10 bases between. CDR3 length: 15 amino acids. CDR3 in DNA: TGTGCCACCAGTGATTTAAGGAGCTCAACAGATACGCAGTATTTT. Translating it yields CATSDLRSSTDTQYF.

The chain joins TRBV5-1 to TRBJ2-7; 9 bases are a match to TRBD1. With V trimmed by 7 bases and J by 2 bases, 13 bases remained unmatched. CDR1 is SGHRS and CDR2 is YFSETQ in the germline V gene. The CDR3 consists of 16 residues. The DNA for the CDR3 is TGCGCCAGCGATATCGGGACCGGGGACAGGGCCTACGAGCAGTACTTC. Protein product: CASDIGTGDRAYEQYF. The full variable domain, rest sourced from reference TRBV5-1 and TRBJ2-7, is KAGVTQTPRYLIKTRGQQVTLSCSPISGHRSVSWYQQTPGQGLQFLFEYFSETQRNKGNFPGRFSGRQFSNSRSEMNVSTLELGDSALYLCASDIGTGDRAYEQYFGPGTRLTVT.

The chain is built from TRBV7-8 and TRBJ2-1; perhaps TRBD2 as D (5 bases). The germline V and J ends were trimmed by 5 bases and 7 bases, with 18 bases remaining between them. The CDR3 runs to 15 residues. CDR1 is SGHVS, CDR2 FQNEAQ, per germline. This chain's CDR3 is CASSLPGSRANEQFF. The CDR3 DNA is TGTGCCAGCAGCCTTCCGGGATCGCGGGCAAATGAGCAGTTCTTC.

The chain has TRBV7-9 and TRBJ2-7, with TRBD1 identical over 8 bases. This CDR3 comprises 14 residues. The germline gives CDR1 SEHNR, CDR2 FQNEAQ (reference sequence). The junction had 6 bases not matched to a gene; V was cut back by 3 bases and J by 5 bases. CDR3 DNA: TGTGCCAGCAGCTTCTCCACACAGGGGGACGAGCAGTACTTC. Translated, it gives CASSFSTQGDEQYF.

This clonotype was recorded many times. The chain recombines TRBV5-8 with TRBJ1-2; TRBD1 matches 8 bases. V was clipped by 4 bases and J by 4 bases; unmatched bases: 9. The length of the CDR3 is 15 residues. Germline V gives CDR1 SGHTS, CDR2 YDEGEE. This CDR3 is CASSLGYGQGYGYTF. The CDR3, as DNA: TGTGCCAGCAGCCTTGGGTACGGACAGGGCTATGGCTACACCTTC.

CDR3 region: CAISEIGLAGGPDTQYF. CDR3 DNA: TGTGCCATCAGTGAGATCGGACTAGCGGGGGGTCCAGATACGCAGTATTTT. This chain links TRBV10-3 with TRBJ2-3; TRBD2 agrees at 14 bases. Germline CDR1 is ENHRY and CDR2 is SYGVKD. The CDR3 covers 17 residues. Trimming cost V 2 bases and J 4 bases; bases outside gene matches: 5.

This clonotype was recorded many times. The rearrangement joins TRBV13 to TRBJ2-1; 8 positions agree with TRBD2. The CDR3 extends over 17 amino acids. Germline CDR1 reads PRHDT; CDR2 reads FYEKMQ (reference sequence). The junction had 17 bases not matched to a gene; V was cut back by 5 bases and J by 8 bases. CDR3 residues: CASSPGGGQAPGYEQFF. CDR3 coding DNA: TGTGCCAGCAGCCCCGGGGGGGGGCAGGCCCCAGGCTATGAGCAGTTCTTC.

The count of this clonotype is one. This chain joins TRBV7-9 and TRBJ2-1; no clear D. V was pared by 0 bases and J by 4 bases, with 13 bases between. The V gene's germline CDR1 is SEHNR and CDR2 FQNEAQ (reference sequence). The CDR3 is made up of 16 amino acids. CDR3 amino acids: CASSLAMGVMYNEQFF. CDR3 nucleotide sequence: TGTGCCAGCAGCTTAGCTATGGGTGTGATGTACAATGAGCAGTTCTTC. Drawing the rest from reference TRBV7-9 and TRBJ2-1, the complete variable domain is DTGVSQNPRHKITKRGQNVTFRCDPISEHNRLYWYRQTLGQGPEFLTYFQNEAQLEKSRLLSDRFSAERPKGSFSTLEIQRTEQGDSAMYLCASSLAMGVMYNEQFFGPGTRLTVL.

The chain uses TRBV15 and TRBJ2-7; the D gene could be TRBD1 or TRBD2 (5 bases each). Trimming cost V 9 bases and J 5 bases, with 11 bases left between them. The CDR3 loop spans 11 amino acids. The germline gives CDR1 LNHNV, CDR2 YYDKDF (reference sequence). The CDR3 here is CATRGGDEQYF. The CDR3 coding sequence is TGTGCCACGAGGGGTGGGGACGAGCAGTACTTC.

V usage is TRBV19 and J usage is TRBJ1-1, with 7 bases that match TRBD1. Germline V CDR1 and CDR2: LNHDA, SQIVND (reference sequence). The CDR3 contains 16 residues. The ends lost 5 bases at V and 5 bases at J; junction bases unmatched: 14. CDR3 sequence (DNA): TGTGCCAGTAGTCGGATTACAGGGGAGGTAGGAACTGAAGCTTTCTTT. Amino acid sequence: CASSRITGEVGTEAFF.

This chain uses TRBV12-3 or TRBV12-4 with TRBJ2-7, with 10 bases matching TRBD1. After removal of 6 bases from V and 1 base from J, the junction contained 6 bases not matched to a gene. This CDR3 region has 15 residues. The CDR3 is CASSSTGGLSYEQYF. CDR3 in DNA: TGTGCCAGCAGCTCGACAGGGGGCCTATCCTACGAGCAGTACTTC.

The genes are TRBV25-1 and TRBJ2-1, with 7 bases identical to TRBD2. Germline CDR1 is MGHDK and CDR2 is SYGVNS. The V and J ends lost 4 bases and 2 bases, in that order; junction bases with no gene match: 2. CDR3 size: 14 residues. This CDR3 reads CASSAAGAYNEQFF. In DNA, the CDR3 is TGTGCCAGCAGTGCCGCGGGGGCCTACAATGAGCAGTTCTTC.